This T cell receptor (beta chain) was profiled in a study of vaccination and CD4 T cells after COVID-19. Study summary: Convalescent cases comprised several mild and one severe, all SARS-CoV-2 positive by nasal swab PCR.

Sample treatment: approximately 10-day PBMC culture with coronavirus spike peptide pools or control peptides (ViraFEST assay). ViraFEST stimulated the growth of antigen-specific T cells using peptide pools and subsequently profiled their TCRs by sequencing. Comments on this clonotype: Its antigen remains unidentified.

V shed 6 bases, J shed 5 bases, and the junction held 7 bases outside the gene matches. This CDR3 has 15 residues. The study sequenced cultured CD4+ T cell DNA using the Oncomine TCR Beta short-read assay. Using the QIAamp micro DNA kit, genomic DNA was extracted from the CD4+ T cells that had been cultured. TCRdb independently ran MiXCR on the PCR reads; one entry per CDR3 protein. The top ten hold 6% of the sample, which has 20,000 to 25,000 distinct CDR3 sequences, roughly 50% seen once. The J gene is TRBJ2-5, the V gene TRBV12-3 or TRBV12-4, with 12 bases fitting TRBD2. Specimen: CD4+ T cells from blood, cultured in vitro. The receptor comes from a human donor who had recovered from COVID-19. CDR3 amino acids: CASSLAGGRRETQYF. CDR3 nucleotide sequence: TGTGCCAGCAGCCTAGCGGGAGGGAGGAGGGAGACCCAGTACTTC.